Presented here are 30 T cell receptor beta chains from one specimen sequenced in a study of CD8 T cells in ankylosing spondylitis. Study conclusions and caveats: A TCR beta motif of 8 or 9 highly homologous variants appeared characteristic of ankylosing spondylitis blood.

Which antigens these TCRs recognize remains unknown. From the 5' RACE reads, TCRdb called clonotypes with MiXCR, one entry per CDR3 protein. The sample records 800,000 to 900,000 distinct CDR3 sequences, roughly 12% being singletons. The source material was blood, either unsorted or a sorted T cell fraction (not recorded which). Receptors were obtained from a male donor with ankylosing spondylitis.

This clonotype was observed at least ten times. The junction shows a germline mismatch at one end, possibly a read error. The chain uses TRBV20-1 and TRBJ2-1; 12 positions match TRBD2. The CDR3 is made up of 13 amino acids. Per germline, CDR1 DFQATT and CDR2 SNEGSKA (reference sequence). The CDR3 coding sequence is TGCAGTGCTTCTGTACTAGCGGGGGGCCAACCGGACTTC. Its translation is CSASVLAGGQPDF.

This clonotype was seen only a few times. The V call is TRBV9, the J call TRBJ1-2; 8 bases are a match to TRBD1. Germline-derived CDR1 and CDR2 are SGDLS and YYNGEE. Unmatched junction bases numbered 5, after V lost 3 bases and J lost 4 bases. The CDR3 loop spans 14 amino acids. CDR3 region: CASSAPGGSYGYTF. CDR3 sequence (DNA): TGTGCCAGCAGCGCCCCAGGGGGCAGCTATGGCTACACCTTC.

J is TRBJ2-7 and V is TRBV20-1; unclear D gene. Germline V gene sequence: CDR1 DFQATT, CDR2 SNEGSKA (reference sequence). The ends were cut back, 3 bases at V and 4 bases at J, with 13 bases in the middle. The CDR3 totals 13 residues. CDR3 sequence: CSASTLLLYEQYF. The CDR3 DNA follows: TGCAGTGCTAGTACCCTTCTACTGTACGAGCAGTACTTC.

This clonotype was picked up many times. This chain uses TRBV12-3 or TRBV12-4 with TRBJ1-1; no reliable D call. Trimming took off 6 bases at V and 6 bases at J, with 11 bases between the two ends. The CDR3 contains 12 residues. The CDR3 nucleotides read TGTGCCAGCAGGAGAGGGCGAGCTGAAGCTTTCTTT. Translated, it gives CASRRGRAEAFF.

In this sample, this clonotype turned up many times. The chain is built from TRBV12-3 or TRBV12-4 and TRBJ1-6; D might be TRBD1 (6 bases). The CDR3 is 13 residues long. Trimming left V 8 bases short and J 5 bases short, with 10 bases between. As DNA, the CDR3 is TGTGCCAGCCGGGACATCGATAATTCACCCCTCCACTTT. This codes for CASRDIDNSPLHF.

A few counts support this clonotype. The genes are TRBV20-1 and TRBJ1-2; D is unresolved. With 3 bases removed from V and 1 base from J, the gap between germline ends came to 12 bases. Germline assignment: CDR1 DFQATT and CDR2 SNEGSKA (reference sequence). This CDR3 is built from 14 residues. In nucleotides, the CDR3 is TGCAGTGCTAGTGCAGACTCCGGTAACTATGGCTACACCTTC. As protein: CSASADSGNYGYTF.

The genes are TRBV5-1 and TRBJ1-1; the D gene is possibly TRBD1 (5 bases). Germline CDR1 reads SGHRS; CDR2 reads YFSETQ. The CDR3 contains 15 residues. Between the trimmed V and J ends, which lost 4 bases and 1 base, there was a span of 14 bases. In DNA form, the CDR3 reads TGCGCCAGCAGCAGCGGAGGGGTGTCGAACACTGAAGCTTTCTTT. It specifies CASSSGGVSNTEAFF.

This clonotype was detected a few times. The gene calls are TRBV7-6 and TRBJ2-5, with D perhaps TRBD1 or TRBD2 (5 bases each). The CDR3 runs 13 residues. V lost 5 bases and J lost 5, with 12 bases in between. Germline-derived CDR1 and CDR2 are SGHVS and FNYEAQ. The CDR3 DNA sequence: TGTGCCAGCAGCCTCCCTGAGGGGGAGACCCAGTACTTC. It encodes CASSLPEGETQYF.

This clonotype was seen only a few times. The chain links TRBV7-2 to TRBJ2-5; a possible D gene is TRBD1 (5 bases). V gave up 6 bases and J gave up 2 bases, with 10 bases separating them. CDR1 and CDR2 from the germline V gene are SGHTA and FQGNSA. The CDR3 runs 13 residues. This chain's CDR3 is CASRRRVQETQYF. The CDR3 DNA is TGTGCCAGCAGACGCAGGGTACAAGAGACCCAGTACTTC. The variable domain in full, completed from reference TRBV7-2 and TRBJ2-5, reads GAGVSQSPSNKVTEKGKDVELRCDPISGHTALYWYRQSLGQGLEFLIYFQGNSAPDKSGLPSDRFSAERTGGSVSTLTIQRTQQEDSAVYLCASRRRVQETQYFGPGTRLLVL.

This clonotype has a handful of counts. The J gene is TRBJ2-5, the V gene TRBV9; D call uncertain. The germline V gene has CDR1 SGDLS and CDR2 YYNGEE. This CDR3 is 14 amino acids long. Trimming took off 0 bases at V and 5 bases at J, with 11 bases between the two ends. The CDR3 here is CASSVGVGMETQYF. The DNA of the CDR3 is TGTGCCAGCAGCGTAGGGGTGGGGATGGAGACCCAGTACTTC.

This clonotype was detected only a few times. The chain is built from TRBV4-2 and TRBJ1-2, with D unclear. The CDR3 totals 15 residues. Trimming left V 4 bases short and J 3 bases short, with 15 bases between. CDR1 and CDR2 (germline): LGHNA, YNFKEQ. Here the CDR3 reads CASSPTEQPDYGYTF. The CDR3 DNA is TGTGCCAGCAGCCCGACGGAACAGCCCGACTATGGCTACACCTTC.

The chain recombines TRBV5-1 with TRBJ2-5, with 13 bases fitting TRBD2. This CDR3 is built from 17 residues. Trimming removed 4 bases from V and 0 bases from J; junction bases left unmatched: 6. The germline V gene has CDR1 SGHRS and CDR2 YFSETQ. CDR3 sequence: CASSMGLAGPYQETQYF. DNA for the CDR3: TGCGCCAGCAGCATGGGACTAGCGGGGCCCTACCAAGAGACCCAGTACTTC.

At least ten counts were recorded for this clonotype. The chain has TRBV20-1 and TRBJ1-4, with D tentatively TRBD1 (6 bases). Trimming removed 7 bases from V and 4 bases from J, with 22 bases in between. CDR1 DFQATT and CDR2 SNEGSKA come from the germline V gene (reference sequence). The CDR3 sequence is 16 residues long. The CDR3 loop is CSVPEGDFLLNEKLFF. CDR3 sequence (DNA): TGCAGTGTTCCGGAGGGGGATTTCCTACTTAATGAAAAACTGTTTTTT.

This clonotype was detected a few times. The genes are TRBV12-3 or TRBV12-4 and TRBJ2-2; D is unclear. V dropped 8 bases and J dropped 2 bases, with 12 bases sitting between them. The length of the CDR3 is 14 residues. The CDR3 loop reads CASQSIVNTGELFF. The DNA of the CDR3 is TGTGCCAGCCAGTCTATAGTAAACACCGGGGAGCTGTTTTTT.

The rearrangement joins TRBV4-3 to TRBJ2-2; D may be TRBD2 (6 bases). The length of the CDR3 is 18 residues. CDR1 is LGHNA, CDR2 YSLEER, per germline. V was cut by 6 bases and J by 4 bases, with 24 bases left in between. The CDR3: CASRLSPQPRGSTGELFF. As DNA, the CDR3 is TGCGCCAGCAGACTATCTCCGCAGCCTCGGGGGTCCACCGGGGAGCTGTTTTTT.

CDR3 DNA: TGTGCCAGCAGCCGCGGGGGGCCCTCCCTGTTTTTT. Translation: CASSRGGPSLFF. The genes are TRBV27 and TRBJ2-2, with TRBD2 matching over 8 bases. With 6 bases clipped from V and 14 bases from J, the junction kept 8 bases outside the gene matches. The germline CDR1 and CDR2 sequences are MNHEY and SMNVEV (reference sequence). The CDR3 extends over 12 amino acids.

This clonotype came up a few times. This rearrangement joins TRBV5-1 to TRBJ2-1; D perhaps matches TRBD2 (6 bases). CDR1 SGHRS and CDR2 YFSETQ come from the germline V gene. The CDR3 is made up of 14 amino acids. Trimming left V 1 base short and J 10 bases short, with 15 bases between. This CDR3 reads CASSLTSPAWEQFF. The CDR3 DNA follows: TGCGCCAGCAGCTTGACTAGCCCTGCATGGGAGCAGTTCTTC.

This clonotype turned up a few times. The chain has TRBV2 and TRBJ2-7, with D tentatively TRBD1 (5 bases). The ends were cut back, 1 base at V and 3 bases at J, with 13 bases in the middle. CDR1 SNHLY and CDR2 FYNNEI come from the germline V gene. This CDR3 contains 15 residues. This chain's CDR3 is CASSEDETENYEQYF. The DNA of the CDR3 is TGTGCCAGCAGTGAAGATGAGACAGAAAACTACGAGCAGTACTTC.

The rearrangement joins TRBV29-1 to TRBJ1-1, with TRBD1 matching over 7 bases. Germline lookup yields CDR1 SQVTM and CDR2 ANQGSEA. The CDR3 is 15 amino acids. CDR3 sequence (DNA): TGCAGTGGGGGCAGACAGGGAGTGGGGTACACTGAAGCTTTCTTT. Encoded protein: CSGGRQGVGYTEAFF.

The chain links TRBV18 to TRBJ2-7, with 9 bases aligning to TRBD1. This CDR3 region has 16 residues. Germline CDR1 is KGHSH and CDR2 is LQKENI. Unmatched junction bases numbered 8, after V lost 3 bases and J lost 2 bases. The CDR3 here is CASSPRGQGYPYEQYF. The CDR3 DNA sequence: TGTGCCAGCTCACCGAGGGGACAGGGTTATCCCTACGAGCAGTACTTC. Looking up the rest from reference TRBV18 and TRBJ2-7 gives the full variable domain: NAGVMQNPRHLVRRRGQEARLRCSPMKGHSHVYWYRQLPEEGLKFMVYLQKENIIDESGMPKERFSAEFPKEGPSILRIQQVVRGDSAAYFCASSPRGQGYPYEQYFGPGTRLTVT.

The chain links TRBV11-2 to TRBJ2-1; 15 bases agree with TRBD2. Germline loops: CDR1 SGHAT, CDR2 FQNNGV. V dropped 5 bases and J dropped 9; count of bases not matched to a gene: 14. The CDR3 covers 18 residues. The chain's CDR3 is CASSQTTQPGLAGGEQFF. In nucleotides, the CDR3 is TGTGCCAGCAGCCAGACCACCCAACCGGGACTAGCGGGAGGTGAGCAGTTCTTC.

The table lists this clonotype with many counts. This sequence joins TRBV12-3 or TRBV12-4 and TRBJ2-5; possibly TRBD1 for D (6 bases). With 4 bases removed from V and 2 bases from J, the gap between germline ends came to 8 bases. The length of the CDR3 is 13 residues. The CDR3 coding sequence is TGTGCCAGCAGTTCCAGGGGTCAAGAGACCCAGTACTTC. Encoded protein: CASSSRGQETQYF.

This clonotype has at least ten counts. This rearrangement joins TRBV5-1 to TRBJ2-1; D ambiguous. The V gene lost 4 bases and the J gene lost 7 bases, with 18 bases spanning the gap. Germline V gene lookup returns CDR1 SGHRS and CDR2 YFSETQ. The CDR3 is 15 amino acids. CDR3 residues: CASSLTNPEGNEQFF. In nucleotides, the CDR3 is TGCGCCAGCAGCCTAACCAACCCCGAAGGGAATGAGCAGTTCTTC.

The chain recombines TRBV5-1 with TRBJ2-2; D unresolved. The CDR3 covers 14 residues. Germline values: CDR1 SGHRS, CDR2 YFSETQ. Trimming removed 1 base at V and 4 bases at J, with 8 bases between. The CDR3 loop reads CASSLKVSTGELFF. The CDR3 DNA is TGCGCCAGCAGCTTGAAGGTTAGCACCGGGGAGCTGTTTTTT.

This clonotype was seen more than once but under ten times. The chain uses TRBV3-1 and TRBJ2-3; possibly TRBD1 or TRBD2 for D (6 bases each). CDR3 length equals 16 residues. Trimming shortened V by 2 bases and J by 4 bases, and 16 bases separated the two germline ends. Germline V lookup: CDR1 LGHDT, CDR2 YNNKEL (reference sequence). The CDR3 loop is CASSQWFGGGADTQYF. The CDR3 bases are TGTGCCAGCAGCCAATGGTTCGGGGGCGGGGCAGATACGCAGTATTTT.

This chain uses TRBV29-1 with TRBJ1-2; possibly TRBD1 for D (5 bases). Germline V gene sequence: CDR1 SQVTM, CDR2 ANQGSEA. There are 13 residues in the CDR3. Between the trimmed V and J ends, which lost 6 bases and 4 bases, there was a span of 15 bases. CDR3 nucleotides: TGCAGCGTAGGGCGACAGCAAAGCTATGGCTACACCTTC. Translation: CSVGRQQSYGYTF. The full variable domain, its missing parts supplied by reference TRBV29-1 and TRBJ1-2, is SAVISQKPSRDICQRGTSLTIQCQVDSQVTMMFWYRQQPGQSLTLIATANQGSEATYESGFVIDKFPISRPNLTFSTLTVSNMSPEDSSIYLCSVGRQQSYGYTFGSGTRLTVV.

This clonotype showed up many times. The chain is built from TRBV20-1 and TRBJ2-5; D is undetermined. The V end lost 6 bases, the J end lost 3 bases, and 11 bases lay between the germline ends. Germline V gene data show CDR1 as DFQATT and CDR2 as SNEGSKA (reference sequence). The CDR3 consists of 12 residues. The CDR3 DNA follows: TGCAGTGCCGTACCCAATGAAGAGACCCAGTACTTC. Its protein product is CSAVPNEETQYF.

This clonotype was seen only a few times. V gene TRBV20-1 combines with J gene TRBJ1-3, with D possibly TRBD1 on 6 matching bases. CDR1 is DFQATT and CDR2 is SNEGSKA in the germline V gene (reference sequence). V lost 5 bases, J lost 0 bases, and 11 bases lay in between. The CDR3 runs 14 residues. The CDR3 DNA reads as TGCAGTGCTGATGGGACACTCTCTGGAAACACCATATATTTT. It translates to CSADGTLSGNTIYF.

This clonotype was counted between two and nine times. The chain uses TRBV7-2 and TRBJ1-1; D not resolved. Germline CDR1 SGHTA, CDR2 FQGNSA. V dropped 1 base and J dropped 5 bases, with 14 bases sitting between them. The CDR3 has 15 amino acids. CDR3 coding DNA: TGTGCCAGCAGCTTAGAGAGTAGAGGGCTGACTGAAGCTTTCTTT. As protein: CASSLESRGLTEAFF.

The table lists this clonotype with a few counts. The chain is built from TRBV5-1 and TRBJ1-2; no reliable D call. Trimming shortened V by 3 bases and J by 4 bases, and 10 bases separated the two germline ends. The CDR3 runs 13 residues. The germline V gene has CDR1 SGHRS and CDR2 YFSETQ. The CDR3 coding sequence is TGCGCCAGCAGCTCCCAAGTGGCCTATGGCTACACCTTC. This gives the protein CASSSQVAYGYTF.